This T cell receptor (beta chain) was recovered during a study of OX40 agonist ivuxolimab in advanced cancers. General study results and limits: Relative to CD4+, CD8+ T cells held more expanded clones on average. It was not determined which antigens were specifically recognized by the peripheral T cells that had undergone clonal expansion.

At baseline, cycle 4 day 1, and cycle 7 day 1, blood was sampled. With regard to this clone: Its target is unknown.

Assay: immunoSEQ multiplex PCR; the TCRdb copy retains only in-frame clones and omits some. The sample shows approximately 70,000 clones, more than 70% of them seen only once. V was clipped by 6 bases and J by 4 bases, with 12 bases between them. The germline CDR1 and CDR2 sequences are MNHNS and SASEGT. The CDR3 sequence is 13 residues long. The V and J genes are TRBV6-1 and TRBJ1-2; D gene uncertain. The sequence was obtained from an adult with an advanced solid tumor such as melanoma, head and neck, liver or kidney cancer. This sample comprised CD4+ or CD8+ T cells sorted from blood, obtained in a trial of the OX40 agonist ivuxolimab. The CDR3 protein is CASRNQLGYGYTF. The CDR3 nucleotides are TGTGCCAGCAGGAACCAGCTCGGCTATGGCTACACCTTC.